Each of the 23 T cell receptor beta chains below was sequenced from the same sample in a study of blood T cell repertoires in COVID-19. The repertoire was sequenced with immunoSEQ multiplex PCR; TCRdb's copy has only in-frame clones and lacks some. The sample lists about 55,000 clones, 87% seen once, with approximately 3.7% in the top ten. Specimen: peripheral blood. The receptors were gathered from a man aged 40-49 years with COVID-19, enrolled during active disease.

The chain recombines TRBV21-1 with TRBJ2-7; the tabulated D call, TRBD2, remains unverified against the DNA. TRBV21-1 counts as a pseudogene. This CDR3 is built from 15 residues. DNA of the CDR3: TGTGCCAGCAGCGGGACTAGCGGGACTGGCTACGAGCAGTACTTC. It yields the protein CASSGTSGTGYEQYF.

This clone was counted a few times. The V gene is TRBV14, the J gene TRBJ2-5, with D possibly TRBD2 on 6 matching bases. Trimming removed 1 base from V and 1 base from J, with 13 bases in between. Germline-derived CDR1 and CDR2 are SGHDN and FVKESK. The CDR3 is 16 amino acids. The CDR3: CASSQAGRGPQETQYF. CDR3 sequence (DNA): TGTGCCAGCAGCCAAGCCGGGAGAGGGCCCCAAGAGACCCAGTACTTC.

This sequence joins TRBV25-1 and TRBJ1-6; D gene ambiguous. CDR3 length: 14 residues. The germline gives CDR1 MGHDK, CDR2 SYGVNS. V gave up 1 base and J gave up 5 bases, with 6 bases separating them. The CDR3 DNA reads as TGTGCCAGCAGTGAATCTATACATAATTCACCCCTCCACTTT. Translation gives CASSESIHNSPLHF.

This clone was counted a single time. The genes are TRBV3-1 (or the pseudogene TRBV3-2) and TRBJ2-5, with D perhaps matching TRBD2 (5 bases). Trimming shortened V by 0 bases and J by 2 bases, and 10 bases separated the two germline ends. The CDR3 extends over 15 amino acids. Germline-derived CDR1 and CDR2 are LGHDT and YNNKEL (reference sequence). Here the CDR3 reads CASSQDGLAQETQYF. CDR3 DNA: TGTGCCAGCAGCCAAGACGGGCTAGCTCAAGAGACCCAGTACTTC.

The chain has TRBV28 and TRBJ2-7; 8 positions agree with TRBD1. Looked up from germline, CDR1 is MDHEN and CDR2 is SYDVKM. V lost 4 bases and J lost 0; bases outside the gene matches: 20. This CDR3 comprises 20 residues. The chain's CDR3 is CASSSSIHRGRSSVSYEQYF. The CDR3 DNA sequence: TGTGCCAGCAGTTCCTCAATCCACAGGGGGAGAAGTTCAGTCTCCTACGAGCAGTACTTC.

The genes are TRBV7-3 and TRBJ2-2, with a possible D match to TRBD2 (5 bases). The CDR3 extends over 15 amino acids. Germline CDR1 is SGHTA and CDR2 is FQGTGA. V was shortened by 2 bases and J by 4 bases, with 11 bases between the two germline ends. The CDR3 nucleotides are TGTGCCAGCAGCTTACGCCCCCGGGGCACCGGGGAGCTGTTTTTT. Protein: CASSLRPRGTGELFF.

The gene calls are TRBV10-3 and TRBJ2-7; D possibly corresponds to TRBD2 (6 bases). This CDR3 comprises 14 residues. Between the trimmed V and J ends, which lost 6 bases and 3 bases, there was a span of 15 bases. Per germline, CDR1 ENHRY and CDR2 SYGVKD. DNA for the CDR3: TGTGCCATCAGACGGCGACTAGATGACTACGAGCAGTACTTC. This translates into CAIRRRLDDYEQYF.

The chain links TRBV7-9 to TRBJ1-3; D is unresolved. Germline V lookup: CDR1 SEHNR, CDR2 FQNEAQ (reference sequence). This CDR3 comprises 14 residues. Trimming took 2 bases from V and 2 from J, leaving 7 bases between them. Written as DNA, the CDR3 is TGTGCCAGCAGCTTACTGGCCGCTGGAAACACCATATATTTT. Its translation: CASSLLAAGNTIYF.

The chain combines TRBV7-3 with TRBJ2-1, with TRBD2 as a possible D gene (6 bases). With 1 base removed from V and 2 bases from J, the gap between germline ends came to 15 bases. This CDR3 has 17 residues. Germline V gives CDR1 SGHTA, CDR2 FQGTGA. The CDR3 DNA follows: TGTGCCAGCAGCTTAAACGGTGGCGCTAGCGCCTACAATGAGCAGTTCTTC. It specifies CASSLNGGASAYNEQFF.

The chain joins TRBV5-1 to TRBJ2-7; 9 positions agree with TRBD1. The CDR3 runs to 14 residues. The germline gives CDR1 SGHRS, CDR2 YFSETQ. The V and J ends lost 2 bases and 4 bases, in that order; junction bases with no gene match: 4. The CDR3 sequence is CASSFGQGSYEQYF. The CDR3 nucleotides are TGCGCCAGCAGCTTCGGACAGGGGTCGTACGAGCAGTACTTC.

This chain connects TRBV19 to TRBJ1-2; weak D call: TRBD1 (5 bases). Germline CDR1 and CDR2: LNHDA and SQIVND (reference sequence). This CDR3 has 17 amino acids. Trimming left V 3 bases short and J 1 base short, with 18 bases between. CDR3 residues: CASSMLRSGSLNYGYTF. In DNA form, the CDR3 reads TGTGCCAGTAGTATGCTTCGGTCAGGGTCCCTTAACTATGGCTACACCTTC.

This clone was counted a single time. The rearrangement joins TRBV5-6 to TRBJ2-5, with 10 bases aligning to TRBD2. The germline V gene has CDR1 SGHDT and CDR2 YYEEEE. V lost 1 base, J lost 4 bases, and 13 bases stayed unmatched. The CDR3 spans 18 residues. The CDR3 nucleotides read TGTGCCAGCAGCTTGAGGTGGGCAGCGGGAGGGCCGGGAGAGACCCAGTACTTC. It codes for CASSLRWAAGGPGETQYF.

V and J are TRBV18 and TRBJ1-1, with D uncertain. Germline V gene sequence: CDR1 KGHSH, CDR2 LQKENI. The CDR3 length is 15 residues. V lost 3 bases and J lost 10, with 21 bases in between. This CDR3 is CASSPGEVGGRGAFF. DNA of the CDR3: TGTGCCAGCTCACCGGGCGAGGTCGGCGGGCGAGGAGCTTTCTTT.

The chain links TRBV15 to TRBJ2-5; 7 bases are shared with TRBD2. CDR1 LNHNV and CDR2 YYDKDF come from the germline V gene (reference sequence). The CDR3 runs 16 residues. V dropped 1 base and J dropped 2; count of bases not matched to a gene: 7. CDR3 in amino acids: CATSRGERGRQETQYF. CDR3 in DNA: TGTGCCACCAGCAGAGGTGAGCGGGGTCGGCAAGAGACCCAGTACTTC.

The chain employs TRBV30 and TRBJ2-3; no reliable D call. Trimming pared 3 bases from V and 9 bases from J, leaving 7 bases between. Germline CDR1 is GTSNPN and CDR2 is SVGIG (reference sequence). The CDR3 is 10 amino acids. CDR3 coding DNA: TGTGCCTGGAGGATAACAACGCAGTATTTT. Its protein is CAWRITTQYF.

V is TRBV12-3 or TRBV12-4 and J is TRBJ1-1; the D is unclear. The CDR3 has 13 residues. V lost 1 base to trimming and J lost 6 bases, with 9 bases between them. The CDR3: CASSLGLDAEAFF. The CDR3 coding sequence is TGTGCCAGCAGTTTAGGCCTAGACGCTGAAGCTTTCTTT.

The J gene is TRBJ1-1, the V gene TRBV27; possibly TRBD1 for D (5 bases). V gave up 7 bases and J gave up 4 bases, with 16 bases separating them. The CDR3 runs 14 residues. Germline V CDR1 and CDR2: MNHEY, SMNVEV (reference sequence). The CDR3 region is CASTNPGLATEAFF. In DNA form, the CDR3 reads TGTGCCAGCACCAACCCAGGGTTGGCCACTGAAGCTTTCTTT.

This chain links TRBV19 with TRBJ1-5; D is possibly TRBD1 (6 bases). The germline V and J ends were trimmed by 6 bases and 2 bases, with 17 bases remaining between them. The length of the CDR3 is 16 residues. CDR1 and CDR2 (germline): LNHDA, SQIVND (reference sequence). The CDR3 nucleotides are TGTGCCAGTAGCATCATCCAGGGGCCAGGCAATCAGCCCCAGCATTTT. Translation: CASSIIQGPGNQPQHF.

The gene calls are TRBV5-6 and TRBJ2-1; 12 positions match TRBD2. Trimming took 4 bases from V and 4 from J; bases not matched to a gene: 6. CDR1 is SGHDT and CDR2 is YYEEEE in the germline V gene. The CDR3 runs to 16 residues. CDR3 protein: CASSTSSGRAYNEQFF. As DNA, the CDR3 is TGTGCCAGCAGCACGTCTAGCGGGAGGGCTTACAATGAGCAGTTCTTC.

This chain uses TRBV19 with TRBJ2-7; 8 nucleotides agree with TRBD1. Germline-derived CDR1 and CDR2 are LNHDA and SQIVND (reference sequence). This CDR3 contains 14 residues. The V gene end was trimmed by 6 bases and the J gene end by 2 bases; junction bases not matched to a gene: 6. The CDR3 spells CASSRDRSTYEQYF. As DNA, the CDR3 is TGTGCCAGTAGCCGGGACAGGTCCACCTACGAGCAGTACTTC.

The chain has TRBV18 and TRBJ2-7, with D perhaps matching TRBD1 (5 bases). Germline loops: CDR1 KGHSH, CDR2 LQKENI. The V end was cut by 5 bases, the J end by 7 bases, with 18 bases between. The CDR3 contains 14 residues. The CDR3 DNA reads as TGTGCCAGCTCAGGGGCGGCTTTAAAGGGTGAGCAGTACTTC. It is translated as CASSGAALKGEQYF.

J is TRBJ1-4 and V is TRBV9, with D perhaps TRBD1 (5 bases). With 4 bases removed from V and 5 bases from J, the gap between germline ends came to 21 bases. The CDR3 consists of 17 residues. Germline loops: CDR1 SGDLS, CDR2 YYNGEE. In DNA form, the CDR3 reads TGTGCCAGCAGCCGTAGTTTAGGGATTGGGGCGAATGAAAAACTGTTTTTT. This encodes CASSRSLGIGANEKLFF.

This clone was seen only a few times. The CDR3 is CASSYVGPREQYF. The CDR3 region has the DNA TGTGCCAGCAGTTACGTGGGGCCGCGTGAGCAGTACTTC. The genes are TRBV6-6 and TRBJ2-7; a weak D match, TRBD1 (5 bases). Germline assignment: CDR1 MNHNY and CDR2 SVGAGI (reference sequence). The V end lost 2 bases, the J end lost 7 bases, and 12 bases lay between the germline ends. The CDR3 consists of 13 residues.